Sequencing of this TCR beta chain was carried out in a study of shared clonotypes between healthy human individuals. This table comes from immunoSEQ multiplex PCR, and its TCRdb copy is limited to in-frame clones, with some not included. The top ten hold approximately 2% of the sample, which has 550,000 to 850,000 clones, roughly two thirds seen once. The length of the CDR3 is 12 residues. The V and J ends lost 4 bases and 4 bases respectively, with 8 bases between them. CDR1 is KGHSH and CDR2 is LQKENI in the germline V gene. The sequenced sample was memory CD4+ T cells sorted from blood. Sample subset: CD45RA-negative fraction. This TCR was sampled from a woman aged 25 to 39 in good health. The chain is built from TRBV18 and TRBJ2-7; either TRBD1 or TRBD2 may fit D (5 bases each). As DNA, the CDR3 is TGTGCCAGCTCACAGGGGAGATACGAGCAGTACTTC. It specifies CASSQGRYEQYF.